In this sample, the clone carrying this TCR beta chain turned up a few times. Next came a second PCR, run for about 7 to 12 cycles, which used a sample-barcoded 5' primer along with a J-beta primer mix. TCRdb ran MiXCR on the 5' RACE reads and lists one entry per CDR3 protein. The data contain over 450,000 distinct CDR3 sequences, approximately 25% of them singletons. This sample is part of a study of blood T cells in healthy people across ages. V dropped 4 bases and J dropped 6; count of bases not matched to a gene: 8. This CDR3 has 15 amino acids. Germline assignment: CDR1 DFQATT and CDR2 SNEGSKA (reference sequence). These data also formed part of another study, on T cells of mothers and their children.

Sequencing was performed on blood. This TCR was recovered from a boy under 18 in good health. The chain has TRBV20-1 and TRBJ2-3; TRBD2 agrees at 12 bases. The CDR3 DNA reads as TGCAGTGCTACCATACTAGCGGGAGGTCCCGATACGCAGTATTTT. Translated, it gives CSATILAGGPDTQYF.